The 17 T cell receptor beta chains below were found in one sample sequenced in a study of T cells after yellow fever vaccination. TCRdb re-analysed the 5' RACE reads in MiXCR, keeping a single row per CDR3 protein. Here the sample spans hundreds of thousands of distinct CDR3 sequences, approximately 9% being singletons. Sequenced here: PBMCs, sampled on the day of the first yellow fever vaccination. These receptors all come from a man aged 18 to 29 who received the YFV17D yellow fever vaccine.

This chain links TRBV7-2 with TRBJ2-5; D remains ambiguous. Germline CDR1 and CDR2: SGHTA and FQGNSA. CDR3 length equals 13 residues. V lost 3 bases and J 2 bases, leaving 7 bases between the germline ends. Here the CDR3 reads CASSFPPQETQYF. DNA for the CDR3: TGTGCCAGCAGCTTTCCACCACAAGAGACCCAGTACTTC.

Many counts were recorded for this clonotype. The chain employs TRBV30 and TRBJ2-6; D ambiguous. CDR1 and CDR2 from the germline V gene are GTSNPN and SVGIG (reference sequence). V lost 1 base, J lost 0 bases, and 13 bases lay in between. There are 17 residues in the CDR3. Here the CDR3 DNA reads TGTGCCTGGAGTGAGTCCTTAATTACCTCTGGGGCCAACGTCCTGACTTTC. Translating it yields CAWSESLITSGANVLTF.

The table lists this clonotype with a few counts. The V and J genes are TRBV5-1 and TRBJ2-5, with 11 bases matching TRBD2. CDR1 is SGHRS and CDR2 is YFSETQ in the germline V gene. This CDR3 contains 15 residues. Losses at the gene ends were 5 bases for V and 5 bases for J; bases not matched to a gene: 8. The CDR3 sequence: CASRDLAGGSETQYF. The CDR3 bases are TGCGCCAGCAGGGACCTAGCGGGGGGTTCTGAGACCCAGTACTTC.

The gene calls are TRBV4-3 and TRBJ1-2; maybe TRBD1 (5 bases). Germline V gene data show CDR1 as LGHNA and CDR2 as YSLEER. V lost 4 bases, J lost 6 bases, and 21 bases lay in between. CDR3 length equals 16 residues. This CDR3 reads CASSRILRGTGDGYTF. The CDR3 DNA sequence: TGCGCCAGCAGCCGGATTCTCCGGGGGACTGGGGATGGCTACACCTTC.

This clonotype has just a few counts. The chain combines TRBV5-1 with TRBJ2-2; no reliable D call. The V and J ends lost 4 bases and 0 bases respectively, with 13 bases between them. This CDR3 region has 16 residues. Germline-derived CDR1 and CDR2 are SGHRS and YFSETQ. The CDR3 reads CASSLFEISNTGELFF. The CDR3 nucleotides are TGCGCCAGCAGCCTCTTCGAAATTTCGAACACCGGGGAGCTGTTTTTT.

This chain connects TRBV4-1 to TRBJ2-1; TRBD2 agrees at 11 bases. Unmatched junction bases numbered 3, after V lost 1 base and J lost 4 bases. Per germline, CDR1 MGHRA and CDR2 YSYEKL. This CDR3 has 16 amino acids. CDR3 in amino acids: CASSQALAGAYNEQFF. CDR3 nucleotides: TGCGCCAGCAGCCAAGCACTAGCGGGGGCTTACAATGAGCAGTTCTTC.

This clonotype was detected a few times. The gene calls are TRBV19 and TRBJ1-2; D not resolved. Trimming removed 7 bases from V and 5 bases from J, with 20 bases in between. The CDR3 has 15 amino acids. Germline CDR1 LNHDA, CDR2 SQIVND (reference sequence). CDR3 DNA sequence: TGTGCCAGTACCCCTAGCGCGGGCTCTTCTTATGGCTACACCTTC. Its translation is CASTPSAGSSYGYTF.

This clonotype came up a few times. CDR3 DNA sequence: TGTGCCAGCAGCTTAGAAGTAGTAACCTACAATGAGCAGTTCTTC. This gives the protein CASSLEVVTYNEQFF. The V call is TRBV5-5, the J call TRBJ2-1; D unresolved. CDR3 length: 15 residues. Trimming stripped 2 bases from V and 2 bases from J, with 11 bases between. Germline lookup yields CDR1 SGHKS and CDR2 YYEKEE (reference sequence).

This clonotype was found many times. One junction end does not reproduce the germline sequence, and a read error may be involved. The chain employs TRBV7-7 and TRBJ1-1, with 11 bases identical to TRBD1. CDR1 and CDR2 from the germline V gene are SSHAT and FNYEAQ (reference sequence). There are 15 residues in the CDR3. CDR3 DNA sequence: TGTGCTAGCAGTAGGGACAGGGGGGCGGGCACTGAAGCTTTCTTT. Translation: CASSRDRGAGTEAFF.

The rearrangement links TRBV21-1 to TRBJ2-3; TRBD2 was called by the table and not checked on the DNA. TRBV21-1 is a recognized pseudogene. The CDR3 extends over 16 amino acids. CDR3 residues: CASSKERAIEQDTQYF. CDR3 sequence (DNA): TGTGCCAGCAGCAAAGAAAGGGCCATAGAACAGGATACGCAGTATTTT.

CDR3 DNA: TGTGCCAGCAGCCAAGTGGTGGGGAATGGCTACACCTTC. Translating it yields CASSQVVGNGYTF. The V and J genes are TRBV14 and TRBJ1-2; no definite D call. The CDR3 is 13 amino acids. The germline V gene encodes CDR1 SGHDN and CDR2 FVKESK. The V and J ends lost 1 base and 6 bases respectively, with 9 bases between them.

The rearrangement joins TRBV15 to TRBJ2-1; tentatively, D is TRBD2 (6 bases). The V gene lost 0 bases and the J gene lost 3 bases, with 15 bases spanning the gap. Germline V lookup: CDR1 LNHNV, CDR2 YYDKDF (reference sequence). The CDR3 covers 17 residues. CDR3 sequence reads: CATSRDTLSGYYNEQFF. Written as DNA, the CDR3 is TGTGCCACCAGCAGAGATACCCTCAGCGGGTACTACAATGAGCAGTTCTTC.

The chain carries TRBV20-1 and TRBJ2-2; 7 bases agree with TRBD1. The germline V gene encodes CDR1 DFQATT and CDR2 SNEGSKA (reference sequence). The CDR3 is 14 amino acids. V dropped 5 bases and J dropped 6; count of bases not matched to a gene: 9. CDR3 sequence: CSADAAQGPGELFF. The CDR3 DNA sequence: TGCAGTGCTGACGCCGCACAGGGGCCCGGGGAGCTGTTTTTT.

This clonotype has just a few counts. The genes are TRBV11-2 and TRBJ2-3; unclear D gene. This CDR3 region has 14 residues. Germline V gives CDR1 SGHAT, CDR2 FQNNGV. V gave up 2 bases and J gave up 4 bases, with 10 bases separating them. The CDR3 region is CASSLFPSPDTQYF. CDR3 in DNA: TGTGCCAGCAGCTTATTCCCATCCCCAGATACGCAGTATTTT.

This clonotype was picked up one time. The chain has TRBV6-1 and TRBJ1-1; the D is unclear. Deletions cut 2 bases from V and 0 bases from J, with 10 bases between. Germline CDR1 and CDR2: MNHNS and SASEGT. There are 15 residues in the CDR3. The CDR3 sequence: CASSERRAVNTEAFF. Written as DNA, the CDR3 is TGTGCCAGCAGTGAACGGAGGGCCGTGAACACTGAAGCTTTCTTT.

The chain combines TRBV5-1 with TRBJ2-7; no definite D call. The CDR3 is 13 amino acids. The V gene's germline CDR1 is SGHRS and CDR2 YFSETQ. The V end lost 2 bases, the J end lost 7 bases, and 13 bases lay between the germline ends. The CDR3 sequence: CASSFHGSPEQYF. CDR3 nucleotides: TGCGCCAGCAGCTTTCACGGTTCCCCGGAGCAGTACTTC.

The chain couples TRBV30 to TRBJ1-1, with 7 bases matching TRBD1. The ends lost 5 bases at V and 9 bases at J; junction bases unmatched: 9. CDR3 size: 12 residues. The germline V gene encodes CDR1 GTSNPN and CDR2 SVGIG (reference sequence). This CDR3 reads CAWDDRVLQAFF. CDR3 coding DNA: TGTGCCTGGGATGACAGGGTATTACAAGCTTTCTTT.